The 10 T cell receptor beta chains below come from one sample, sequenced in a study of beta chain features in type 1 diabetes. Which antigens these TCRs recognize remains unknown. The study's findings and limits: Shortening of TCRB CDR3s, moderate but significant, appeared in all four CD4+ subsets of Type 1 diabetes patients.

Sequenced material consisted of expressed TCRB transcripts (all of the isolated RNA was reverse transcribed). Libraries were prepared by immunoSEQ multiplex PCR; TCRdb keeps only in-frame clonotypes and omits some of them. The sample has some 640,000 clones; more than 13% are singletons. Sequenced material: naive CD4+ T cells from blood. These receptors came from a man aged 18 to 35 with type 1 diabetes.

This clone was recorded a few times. DNA of the CDR3: TGCGCCAGCAGCTTGCGGCCTAGCGGAAACAATGAGCAGTTCTTC. Its translation is CASSLRPSGNNEQFF. The chain recombines TRBV5-1 with TRBJ2-1; 7 nucleotides match TRBD2. The CDR3 loop spans 15 amino acids. Germline V CDR1 and CDR2: SGHRS, YFSETQ. The ends lost 1 base at V and 5 bases at J; junction bases unmatched: 6.

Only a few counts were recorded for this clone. CDR3 DNA sequence: TGTGCCAGCAGGGGGGATACCGGGGAGCTGTTTTTT. It codes for CASRGDTGELFF. The V and J genes are TRBV25-1 and TRBJ2-2, with D perhaps being TRBD1 or TRBD2 (5 bases each). CDR3 length equals 12 residues. V was shortened by 6 bases and J by 5 bases, with 7 bases between the two germline ends. Germline lookup yields CDR1 MGHDK and CDR2 SYGVNS.

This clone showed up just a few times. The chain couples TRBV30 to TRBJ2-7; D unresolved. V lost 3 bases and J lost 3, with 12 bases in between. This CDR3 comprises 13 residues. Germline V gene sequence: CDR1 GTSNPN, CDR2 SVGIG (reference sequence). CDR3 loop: CAWRVGSYYEQYF. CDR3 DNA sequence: TGTGCCTGGAGAGTGGGCAGTTACTACGAGCAGTACTTC.

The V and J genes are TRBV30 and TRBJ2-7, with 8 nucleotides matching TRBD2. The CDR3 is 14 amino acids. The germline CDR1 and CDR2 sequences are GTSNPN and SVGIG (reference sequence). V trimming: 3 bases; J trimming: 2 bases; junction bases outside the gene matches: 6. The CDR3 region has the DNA TGTGCCTGGAGCCCCGGGGGGGTCGCCTACGAGCAGTACTTC. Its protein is CAWSPGGVAYEQYF. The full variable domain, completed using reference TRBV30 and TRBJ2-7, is SQTIHQWPATLVQPVGSPLSLECTVEGTSNPNLYWYRQAAGRGLQLLFYSVGIGQISSEVPQNLSASRPQDRQFILSSKKLLLSDSGFYLCAWSPGGVAYEQYFGPGTRLTVT.

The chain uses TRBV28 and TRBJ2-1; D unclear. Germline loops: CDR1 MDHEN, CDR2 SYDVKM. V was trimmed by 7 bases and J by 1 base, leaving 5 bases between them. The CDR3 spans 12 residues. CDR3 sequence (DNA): TGTGCCAGCACGGCTTCCTACAATGAGCAGTTCTTC. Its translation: CASTASYNEQFF.

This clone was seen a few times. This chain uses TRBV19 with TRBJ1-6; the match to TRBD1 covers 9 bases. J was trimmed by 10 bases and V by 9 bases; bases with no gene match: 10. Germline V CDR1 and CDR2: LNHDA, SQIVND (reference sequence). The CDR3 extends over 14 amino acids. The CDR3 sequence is CASRGGQGLSPLHF. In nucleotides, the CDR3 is TGTGCCAGCCGCGGGGGACAGGGTTTGTCACCCCTCCACTTT.

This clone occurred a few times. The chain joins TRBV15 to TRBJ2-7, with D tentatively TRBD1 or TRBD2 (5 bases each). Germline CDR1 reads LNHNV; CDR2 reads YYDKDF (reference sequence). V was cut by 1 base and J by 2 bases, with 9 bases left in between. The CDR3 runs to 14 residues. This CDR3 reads CATSRGDLAYEQYF. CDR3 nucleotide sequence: TGTGCCACCAGCAGAGGGGACCTAGCCTACGAGCAGTACTTC.

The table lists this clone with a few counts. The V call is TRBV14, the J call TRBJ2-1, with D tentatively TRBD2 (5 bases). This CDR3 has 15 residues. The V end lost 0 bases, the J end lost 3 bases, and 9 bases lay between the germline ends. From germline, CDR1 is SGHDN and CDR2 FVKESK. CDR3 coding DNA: TGTGCCAGCAGCCAAGACTGGACTTTCTACAATGAGCAGTTCTTC. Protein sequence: CASSQDWTFYNEQFF.

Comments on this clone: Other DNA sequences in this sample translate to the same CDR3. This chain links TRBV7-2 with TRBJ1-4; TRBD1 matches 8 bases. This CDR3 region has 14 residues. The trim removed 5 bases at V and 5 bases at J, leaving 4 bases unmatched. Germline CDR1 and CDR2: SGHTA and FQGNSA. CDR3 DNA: TGTGCCAGCAGCCCCGACAGGGGCAATGAAAAACTGTTTTTT. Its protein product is CASSPDRGNEKLFF.

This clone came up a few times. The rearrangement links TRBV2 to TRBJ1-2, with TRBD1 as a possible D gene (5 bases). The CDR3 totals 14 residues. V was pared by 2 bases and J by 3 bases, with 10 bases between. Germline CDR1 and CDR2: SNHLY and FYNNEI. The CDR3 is CASSEKRGDYGYTF. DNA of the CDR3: TGTGCCAGCAGTGAAAAGCGAGGGGACTATGGCTACACCTTC.